This paragraph covers one TCR beta chain sequence. TCRdb keeps only in-frame clones here, not all; method: immunoSEQ multiplex PCR. The sample contains 55,000 to 80,000 clones, under 90% of which appear only once. The length of the CDR3 is 15 residues. Germline CDR1 is MDHEN and CDR2 is SYDVKM. V dropped 6 bases and J dropped 2; count of bases not matched to a gene: 6. The data belong to a study of PD-L1 blockade in urothelial cancer. Across the whole study: When blood samples were assessed, the median T cell count was around 140,000.

This sample's time point: pretreatment peripheral blood. Locally advanced or metastatic urothelial carcinoma affected all patients. The sequence derives from a man in his 70s with urothelial cancer. Here the sequenced sample was PBMCs, taken around atezolizumab (anti-PD-L1) treatment. The chain recombines TRBV28 with TRBJ2-7; 11 bases are a match to TRBD1. CDR3 residues: CASRPRTGGTYEQYF. The CDR3 region has the DNA TGTGCCAGCAGACCTAGGACAGGGGGCACCTACGAGCAGTACTTC.